These T cell receptor beta chains were read from a single sample in a study of CD8+ T cells in alopecia areata. Clones were read by immunoSEQ multiplex PCR, and TCRdb kept only the in-frame ones, dropping some. The data hold 150,000 to 200,000 clones, with 64% observed a single time. The starting material was CD4+ T cells sorted from blood, obtained around week 50, from a patient treated with tofacitinib. The receptors originated from a human donor with alopecia areata. The CDR3 runs from the conserved cysteine through the conserved F or W. Each record gives: V gene, J gene, D gene, clone size, CDR3 DNA, CDR3 protein. A D gene is named only where the DNA matches it firmly. Part of the rows lack a size; the others show once, few, many or a class for expanded clones.

>TRBV9|TRBJ2-7|TRBD1|.
TGTGCCAGCAGCTCACAGGGGGCTCTGACCGAGCAGTACTTC
CASSSQGALTEQYF
>TRBV7-2|TRBJ1-1|.|.
TGTGCCAGCAGCCCTTACTTGACTGGCACTGAAGCTTTCTTT
CASSPYLTGTEAFF
>TRBV30|TRBJ1-5|.|.
TGTGCCTGGAGCAGGGGAGGACAAAGGAGCAATCAGCCCCAGCATTTT
CAWSRGGQRSNQPQHF
>TRBV30|TRBJ1-1|.|.
TGTGCCTCACGGGAAAACACTGAAGCTTTCTTT
CASRENTEAFF
>TRBV29-1|TRBJ2-2|TRBD1|once
TGCAGCGGTAGGACAGGGGGTACCGGGGAGCTGTTTTTT
CSGRTGGTGELFF
>TRBV30|TRBJ1-2|TRBD1|.
TGTGCCTGGAACATAATGGGACAGGTCTATGGCTACACCTTC
CAWNIMGQVYGYTF
>TRBV19|TRBJ1-2|.|few
TGTGCCAGTAGTATAGAAGGGGGCTACACCTTC
CASSIEGGYTF
>TRBV6-1|TRBJ1-2|.|.
TGTGCCAGCGGACCGGACACCTATGGCTACACCTTC
CASGPDTYGYTF
>TRBV7-8|TRBJ2-5|.|once
TGTGCCAGCAGCCCCCGGCTCGGGGGCAATATCGAGACCCAGTACTTC
CASSPRLGGNIETQYF
>TRBV23-1|TRBJ1-6|.|.
TGCGCCAGCAGACCACCCGACAGTTATAATTCACCCCTCCACTTT
CASRPPDSYNSPLHF
>TRBV19|TRBJ1-6|.|.
TGTGCCAGTAAGGTGGAAAGCTCCTATAATTCACCCCTCCACTTT
CASKVESSYNSPLHF
>TRBV18|TRBJ2-5|.|.
TGTGCCAGCTCACCACCTAGTGAGACCCAGTACTTC
CASSPPSETQYF
>TRBV11-2|TRBJ1-1|.|.
TGTGCCAGCACCGTACGGGCGACGAACACTGAAGCTTTCTTT
CASTVRATNTEAFF
>TRBV5-1|TRBJ2-5|.|once
TGCGCCAGCAGATCCCTCAGCGAGACCCAGTACTTC
CASRSLSETQYF
>TRBV5-1|TRBJ2-3|.|few
TGCGCCAGCGCTACAGATGTGATGGGTACGCAGTATTTT
CASATDVMGTQYF
>TRBV29-1|TRBJ1-4|.|few
TGCAGCGTTACAGGCATAACTAATGAAAAACTGTTTTTT
CSVTGITNEKLFF
>TRBV11-2|TRBJ2-2|TRBD1|.
TGTGCCAGCAGCCGTACAGGGGGACACACCGGGGAGCTGTTTTTT
CASSRTGGHTGELFF
>TRBV12-5|TRBJ2-3|.|.
TGTGCTAGTGGTTTGCCTAATGGAGATACGCAGTATTTT
CASGLPNGDTQYF
>TRBV10-3|TRBJ1-2|.|.
TGTGCCATCAGGATGGAAAACTATGGCTACACCTTC
CAIRMENYGYTF
>TRBV6-5|TRBJ2-5|TRBD1|.
TGTGCCAGCAGTTACAGCCAGGGGGCCCAATCGGAGACCCAGTACTTC
CASSYSQGAQSETQYF
>TRBV2|TRBJ1-5|.|.
TGTGCCAGCAGCGAAACAGGCGGTAGCAATCAGCCCCAGCATTTT
CASSETGGSNQPQHF
>TRBV29-1|TRBJ2-1|TRBD2|.
TGCAGCGTTGGAACTAGCGGCATTTACAATGAGCAGTTCTTC
CSVGTSGIYNEQFF
>TRBV7-2|TRBJ1-2|.|.
TGTGCCAGCAGCCAGCGCTCGGGGGCTGAGAGCTACACCTTC
CASSQRSGAESYTF
>TRBV30|TRBJ2-7|.|.
TGTGCCTGGAACCAGGAGATCGGCGAGCAGTACTTC
CAWNQEIGEQYF
>TRBV29-1|TRBJ2-3|.|.
TGCAGCCTTCAAAGGCAGCATACAGATACGCAGTATTTT
CSLQRQHTDTQYF
>TRBV7-2|TRBJ2-5|.|.
TGTGCCAGCAGTCGGAGGGAGACCCAGTACTTC
CASSRRETQYF
>TRBV25-1|TRBJ2-2|.|.
TGTGCCAGCAGTGATTCTACCCGGGGCAGGGCGAACACCGGGGAGCTGTTTTTT
CASSDSTRGRANTGELFF
>TRBV7-2|TRBJ2-1|.|few
TGTGCCAGCAGCTTAGCGAAGGGTAATGAGCAGTTCTTC
CASSLAKGNEQFF
>TRBV12-5|TRBJ2-3|.|few
TGTGCTAGTGGTCCAGGGGCGGTCACAGATACGCAGTATTTT
CASGPGAVTDTQYF
>TRBV2|TRBJ2-5|.|.
TGTGCCAGCAGCGCGAACTTGGGAGAGACCCAGTACTTC
CASSANLGETQYF
>TRBV5-5|TRBJ2-1|.|.
TGTGCCAGCAGCTTGAGGGGTTCCTACAATGAGCAGTTCTTC
CASSLRGSYNEQFF
>TRBV10-3|TRBJ2-1|TRBD2|.
TGTGCCATCAGTGGGCTAGCGGGGGGCCCAGACAATGAGCAGTTCTTC
CAISGLAGGPDNEQFF
>TRBV5-1|TRBJ1-1|.|.
TGCGCCAGCAGCCAGGGACGCGATAACACTGAAGCTTTCTTT
CASSQGRDNTEAFF
>TRBV7-8|TRBJ2-3|.|.
TGTGCCAGCAGCATGATGACTTCGGGGTCCCTGGATACGCAGTATTTT
CASSMMTSGSLDTQYF
>TRBV7-6|TRBJ2-7|TRBD1|.
TGTGCCAGCAGCTTTGGACAGGGACCCTACGAGCAGTACTTC
CASSFGQGPYEQYF
>TRBV2|TRBJ2-7|.|.
TGTGCCAGCAGTGAAGGACTGCGCTACGAGCAGTACTTC
CASSEGLRYEQYF
>TRBV7-7|TRBJ2-1|TRBD2|.
TGTGCCAGCAGCTTAGCAGCGGGGGTGGAGAATGAGCAGTTCTTC
CASSLAAGVENEQFF
>TRBV19|TRBJ2-1|TRBD2|.
TGTGCCAGTAGTATAGATCGAGGGAGGGGGCAGTTCTTC
CASSIDRGRGQFF
>TRBV2|TRBJ1-5|.|.
TGTGCCAGCAAGAATGAGGGGCCTTGGAATCAGCCCCAGCATTTT
CASKNEGPWNQPQHF
>TRBV5-1|TRBJ1-2|.|.
TGCGCCAGCAGCTTGGCCGGGGACGACTATGGCTACACCTTC
CASSLAGDDYGYTF
>TRBV9|TRBJ1-1|TRBD1|.
TGTGCCAGCAGCGTAGACTGGGACAGGGCCACTGAAGCTTTCTTT
CASSVDWDRATEAFF
>TRBV5-1|TRBJ1-1|TRBD1|.
TGCGCCAGCAGGAGCGTCTACAGGGGGCATAGCACTGAAGCTTTCTTT
CASRSVYRGHSTEAFF
>TRBV4-3|TRBJ1-2|TRBD1|.
TGCGCCAGCAGCCAAGAAGGGACAGGGGCTAACTATGGCTACACCTTC
CASSQEGTGANYGYTF
>TRBV15|TRBJ1-4|TRBD1|.
TGTGCCACCAGCAGAGATCTTCAGGGGGCCGGGGGAAAACTGTTTTTT
CATSRDLQGAGGKLFF
>TRBV5-6|TRBJ1-1|.|.
TGTGCCAGCAGCTTAGGGGGAACCACTGAAGCTTTCTTT
CASSLGGTTEAFF